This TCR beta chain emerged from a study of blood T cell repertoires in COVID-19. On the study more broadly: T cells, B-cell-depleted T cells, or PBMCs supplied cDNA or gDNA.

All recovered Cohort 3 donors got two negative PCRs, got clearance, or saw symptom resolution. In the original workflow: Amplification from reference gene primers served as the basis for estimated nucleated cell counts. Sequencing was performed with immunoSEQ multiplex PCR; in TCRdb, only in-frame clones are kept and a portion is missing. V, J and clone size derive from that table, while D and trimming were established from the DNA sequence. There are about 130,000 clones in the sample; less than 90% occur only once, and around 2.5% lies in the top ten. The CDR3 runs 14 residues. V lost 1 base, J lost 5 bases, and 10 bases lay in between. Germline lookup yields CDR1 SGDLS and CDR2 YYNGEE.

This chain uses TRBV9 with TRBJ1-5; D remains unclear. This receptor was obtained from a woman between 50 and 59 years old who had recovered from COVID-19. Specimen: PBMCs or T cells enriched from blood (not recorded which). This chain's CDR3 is CASSVTLTDQPQHF. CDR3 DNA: TGTGCCAGCAGCGTAACCCTAACGGATCAGCCCCAGCATTTT. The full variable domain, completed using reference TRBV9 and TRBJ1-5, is DSGVTQTPKHLITATGQRVTLRCSPRSGDLSVYWYQQSLDQGLQFLIQYYNGEERAKGNILERFSAQQFPDLHSELNLSSLELGDSALYFCASSVTLTDQPQHFGDGTRLSIL.